This T cell receptor (beta chain) was captured in a study of cytomegalovirus exposure and HLA in healthy donors. Study-level points and caveats: In vitro, a few CMV-associated chains proved specific for CMV antigens.

Remarks on this clone: Antigen unknown.

The method was immunoSEQ multiplex PCR; TCRdb's version includes in-frame clones alone and lacks a portion of them. This sample carries 95,000 to 120,000 clones, under 97% of them seen once, and the ten largest clones take around 0.65%. Trimming removed 6 bases from V and 4 bases from J, with 15 bases in between. In germline, CDR1 is MRHNA, CDR2 SNTAGT. This CDR3 has 14 amino acids. The J gene is TRBJ1-2, the V gene TRBV6-4; D is uncertain. The receptor was derived from a woman aged 18-35 years in good health and CMV-seronegative. The sequenced material came from PBMCs. CDR3 bases: TGTGCCAGCAGCCCGACCGAGGAAGGCTATGGCTACACCTTC. Residues: CASSPTEEGYGYTF.